This T cell receptor beta chain derives from a study of identical twins. This clonotype has a handful of counts. TCRdb re-analysed the 5' RACE reads in MiXCR, keeping a single row per CDR3 protein. The sample has over 200,000 distinct CDR3 sequences; 5% to 7% are singletons. These sequences were also reported in another study, on T cells expressing NK-cell markers. That source notes: Seropositivity for HCMV was found in seven of the eight sequenced donors, with one seronegative. Dominant NKG2C+ clonotypes in six donors made up roughly 1.0-7.0% of CD8+ T cells.

The sequencing sample was made of CD8+ T cells sorted from blood. The TCR originated in a young woman in good health.

This chain's CDR3 is CSAPPGDGTDTQYF. CDR3 bases: TGCAGTGCCCCACCGGGGGATGGGACAGATACGCAGTATTTT. This rearrangement joins TRBV20-1 to TRBJ2-3, with D perhaps matching TRBD2 (6 bases). V gave up 6 bases and J gave up 3 bases, with 16 bases separating them. The CDR3 extends over 14 amino acids. Per germline, CDR1 DFQATT and CDR2 SNEGSKA (reference sequence).